This is a list of T cell receptor beta chains from one sample in a study of T cell responses to AZD1222 COVID-19 vaccine. The protocol was immunoSEQ multiplex PCR, while the TCRdb copy is restricted to in-frame clones and leaves out a portion. This repertoire shows 66,000 or so clones, 79% found once; its top ten account for approximately 23%. The material was peripheral blood, obtained on day 0 of MenACWY control vaccination. The receptor set was obtained from an adult in good health. Both conserved end residues are part of each CDR3. The D gene is left open where the match is weak. The size field is filled for only some rows; it gives once, few, many or a size class.

size: -
J: TRBJ2-7
V: TRBV5-6
D: -
DNA: TGTGCCAGCAGCTTGGGAGCCAACTCCTACGAGCAGTACTTC
CDR3: CASSLGANSYEQYF

size: -
J: TRBJ1-2
V: TRBV7-2
D: -
DNA: TGTGCCAGCAGCTTAGGTGGCAGGGGTGGGTATGGCTACACCTTC
CDR3: CASSLGGRGGYGYTF

size: -
J: TRBJ2-7
V: TRBV12-2
D: -
DNA: TGTGCAAGTCGCTTAGACGGATCCAGCTACGAGCAGTACTTC
CDR3: CASRLDGSSYEQYF

size: -
J: TRBJ1-2
V: TRBV9
D: -
DNA: TGTGCCAGCAGCGTTAATCCAGCCTATGGCTACACCTTC
CDR3: CASSVNPAYGYTF

size: -
J: TRBJ2-5
V: TRBV11-2
D: -
DNA: TGTGCCAGCAGCTTTGGGGGACTCACGCAAGAGACCCAGTACTTC
CDR3: CASSFGGLTQETQYF

size: few
J: TRBJ2-2
V: TRBV15
D: -
DNA: TGTGCCACCAGCAACCTTCCGACCCCGGGCACCGGGGAGCTGTTTTTT
CDR3: CATSNLPTPGTGELFF

size: -
J: TRBJ2-2
V: TRBV5-4
D: TRBD2
DNA: TGTGCCAGCAGCGCTAGAGGCGGGGGGGCAAACACCGGGGAGCTGTTTTTT
CDR3: CASSARGGGANTGELFF

size: -
J: TRBJ1-2
V: TRBV19
D: -
DNA: TGTGCCAGTTACGAGGGGGCTAACTATGGCTACACCTTC
CDR3: CASYEGANYGYTF

size: -
J: TRBJ1-4
V: TRBV7-9
D: -
DNA: TGTGCCAGCAGCGTTGGGTCAGGGACTGAAAAACTGTTTTTT
CDR3: CASSVGSGTEKLFF

size: -
J: TRBJ2-7
V: TRBV19
D: TRBD1
DNA: TGTGCCAGTAGTATAATGGACAGGGGTGGCGAGCAGTACTTC
CDR3: CASSIMDRGGEQYF

size: -
J: TRBJ1-1
V: TRBV6-5
D: -
DNA: TGTGCCAGCAAGGCCAGCCACATGAACACTGAAGCTTTCTTT
CDR3: CASKASHMNTEAFF

size: -
J: TRBJ1-2
V: TRBV19
D: -
DNA: TGTGCCAGTAGTATTCTGGACGGCCCTCTGGGTGGCTACACCTTC
CDR3: CASSILDGPLGGYTF

size: -
J: TRBJ2-7
V: TRBV6-5
D: -
DNA: TGTGCCAGCAGTTACTTGGCCGAGCAGTACTTC
CDR3: CASSYLAEQYF

size: -
J: TRBJ2-7
V: TRBV10-3
D: -
DNA: TGTGCCACCGGGTCGCTGAGATACGAGCAGTACTTC
CDR3: CATGSLRYEQYF

size: -
J: TRBJ1-2
V: TRBV28
D: -
DNA: TGTGCCAGCAGTTCGATACGGGGGGCTGATGGCTACACCTTC
CDR3: CASSSIRGADGYTF

size: once
J: TRBJ1-4
V: TRBV4-1
D: -
DNA: TGCGCCAGCAGCCAAGCAGGCGTCACGGAGAATGAAAAACTGTTTTTT
CDR3: CASSQAGVTENEKLFF

size: -
J: TRBJ2-7
V: TRBV2
D: -
DNA: TGTGCCAGCCGGGGGCAGCTCAGCTCCTACGAGCAGTACTTC
CDR3: CASRGQLSSYEQYF

size: -
J: TRBJ1-3
V: TRBV18
D: -
DNA: TGTGCCAGCTCACCCCGGGACACTTACTCTGGAAACACCATATATTTT
CDR3: CASSPRDTYSGNTIYF

size: -
J: TRBJ2-3
V: TRBV27
D: TRBD2
DNA: TGTGCCAGCACCCTGGGACTAGCTTTCTTGGCAGATACGCAGTATTTT
CDR3: CASTLGLAFLADTQYF

size: -
J: TRBJ2-2
V: TRBV30
D: -
DNA: TGTGCCTGGAGTGGACTCGGGGAGCTGTTTTTT
CDR3: CAWSGLGELFF

size: -
J: TRBJ1-1
V: TRBV7-9
D: -
DNA: TGTGCCAGCAGCGCCCAAGGGGGGACTGAAGCTTTCTTT
CDR3: CASSAQGGTEAFF

size: few
J: TRBJ1-4
V: TRBV21-1
D: -
DNA: TGTGCCAGCAGCAAGACAGGACGGGAAGAAAAACTGTTTTTT
CDR3: CASSKTGREEKLFF

size: -
J: TRBJ1-3
V: TRBV28
D: -
DNA: TGTGCCAGCAGTCTTGGGGACCACGGAAACACCATATATTTT
CDR3: CASSLGDHGNTIYF

size: -
J: TRBJ2-7
V: TRBV4-3
D: -
DNA: TGCGCCAGCAGCCAAGACAGGAGCTCCTACGAGCAGTACTTC
CDR3: CASSQDRSSYEQYF

size: -
J: TRBJ2-3
V: TRBV29-1
D: -
DNA: TGCAGCGGGGGAGCCCTTTATGCAGATACGCAGTATTTT
CDR3: CSGGALYADTQYF

size: -
J: TRBJ1-2
V: TRBV4-3
D: TRBD1
DNA: TGCGCCAGCAGCCAAGATACAGGGGGAGCCTTTGGCTACACCTTC
CDR3: CASSQDTGGAFGYTF

size: once
J: TRBJ2-1
V: TRBV11-2
D: TRBD2
DNA: TGTGCCAGCAGCCGCGGGGGGCCCTACCGGAGCTCCTACAATGAGCAGTTCTTC
CDR3: CASSRGGPYRSSYNEQFF

size: -
J: TRBJ2-3
V: TRBV12-5
D: TRBD2
DNA: TGTGCTAGTGGTTTGGGGCCGAAGGGACTAGCGGAGACAGATACGCAGTATTTT
CDR3: CASGLGPKGLAETDTQYF

size: -
J: TRBJ1-1
V: TRBV30
D: -
DNA: TGTGCCTGCTACAGGGTGTACACTGAAGCTTTCTTT
CDR3: CACYRVYTEAFF

size: -
J: TRBJ2-1
V: TRBV10-2
D: TRBD2
DNA: TGCGCCAGCAGTGAGCGGGCTAGCGGGGGCCCGTACAATGAGCAGTTCTTC
CDR3: CASSERASGGPYNEQFF

size: -
J: TRBJ2-7
V: TRBV6-5
D: -
DNA: TGTGCCAGCAGTTACTCGACGGAGTCCGAGCAGTACTTC
CDR3: CASSYSTESEQYF

size: -
J: TRBJ2-6
V: TRBV5-1
D: -
DNA: TGCGCCAGCAGCTTGGATCTGTCTGGGGCCAACGTCCTGACTTTC
CDR3: CASSLDLSGANVLTF

size: -
J: TRBJ2-2
V: TRBV7-3
D: TRBD1
DNA: TGTGCCAGCAGCTTAAATACAGGGGGAACCGGGGAGCTGTTTTTT
CDR3: CASSLNTGGTGELFF

size: -
J: TRBJ1-1
V: TRBV2
D: -
DNA: TGTGCCAGCAGAGAAACCCAAACAGGGAACACTGAAGCTTTCTTT
CDR3: CASRETQTGNTEAFF

size: -
J: TRBJ2-7
V: TRBV6-2/TRBV6-3
D: -
DNA: TGTGCCAGCAGTTACACCGGACCCTCCGGGGAGCAGTACTTC
CDR3: CASSYTGPSGEQYF

size: -
J: TRBJ1-1
V: TRBV18
D: -
DNA: TGTGCCAGCTCACCACTTCCGGGGGCGGGGACTGAAGCTTTCTTT
CDR3: CASSPLPGAGTEAFF

size: few
J: TRBJ2-1
V: TRBV11-1
D: TRBD1
DNA: TGTGCCAGCAGTCTGGGGGGACAGGCAAACGATGAGCAGTTCTTC
CDR3: CASSLGGQANDEQFF

size: -
J: TRBJ2-7
V: TRBV2
D: TRBD1
DNA: TGTGCCAGCAGCACAGGGGTTAGTAGTTCAAACGAGCAGTACTTC
CDR3: CASSTGVSSSNEQYF

size: -
J: TRBJ2-1
V: TRBV4-2
D: -
DNA: TGTGCCAGCAGGCGCGGAATCGAGCAGTTCTTC
CDR3: CASRRGIEQFF

size: -
J: TRBJ1-4
V: TRBV2
D: -
DNA: TGTGCCAGTAGCTTCTATGAAAAACTGTTTTTT
CDR3: CASSFYEKLFF

size: -
J: TRBJ2-5
V: TRBV3-1/TRBV3-2
D: TRBD2
DNA: TGTGCCAGCAGCCAAGGGCTAGCGGGGGGCTCGGCAGAGACCCAGTACTTC
CDR3: CASSQGLAGGSAETQYF